This is a list of T cell receptor beta chains from one sample in a study of blood T cell repertoires in COVID-19. Only in-frame clones appear in the TCRdb table, and some are missing; sequencing was by immunoSEQ multiplex PCR. Of some 16,000 clones listed, approximately 85% were seen once; the top ten hold 35%. Sequencing was performed on peripheral blood. These TCRs come from a man between 65 and 85 years old in a cohort sampled during active COVID-19. CDR3s include the opening cysteine and the closing phenylalanine or tryptophan. A D gene is named only where the DNA matches it firmly. Rows give clone size only sometimes, using once, few, many, or a class for an expanded clone.

d_call	v_call	clone_size	j_call	cdr3_nt	cdr3_aa
NA	TRBV27	NA	TRBJ2-3	TGTGCCACCAAAACGGGGGCAGATACGCAGTATTTT	CATKTGADTQYF
TRBD2	TRBV2	NA	TRBJ2-7	TGTGCCAGCAGTGAAGCAGCTGGGACTACCGAGCAGTACTTC	CASSEAAGTTEQYF
TRBD1	TRBV19	NA	TRBJ1-5	TGTGCCAGTAGTATCAGGGGGTCCTATAGCAATCAGCCCCAGCATTTT	CASSIRGSYSNQPQHF
NA	TRBV5-6	NA	TRBJ1-4	TGTGCCAGCAGCCCCCCTCGCAGAATTAATGAAAAACTGTTTTTT	CASSPPRRINEKLFF
TRBD2	TRBV9	NA	TRBJ2-7	TGTGCCAGCAGCGCTAGCGGGAGTCTCCACGAGCAGTACTTC	CASSASGSLHEQYF
TRBD1	TRBV7-2	NA	TRBJ2-3	TGTGCCAGCAGCTTAGGACAGGGGACGCAGTATTTT	CASSLGQGTQYF
TRBD1	TRBV30	NA	TRBJ1-2	TGTGCCTGGGGGACAGGGGTCGTGGGCTACACCTTC	CAWGTGVVGYTF
TRBD1	TRBV12-3/TRBV12-4	few	TRBJ1-1	TGTGCCAGCAGCAGACAGGGTATTCTTGAAGCTTTCTTT	CASSRQGILEAFF
NA	TRBV7-3	NA	TRBJ2-3	TGTGCCAGCAGCGCGACTAGAAGCACAGATACGCAGTATTTT	CASSATRSTDTQYF
NA	TRBV4-1	NA	TRBJ2-7	TGCGCCAGCAGCCAAGATGGGTCCGGGTACGAGCAGTACTTC	CASSQDGSGYEQYF
TRBD1	TRBV3-1/TRBV3-2	NA	TRBJ1-5	TGTGCCAGCAGCCAAGCTTTGACAGGGGCGGGAAGCAATCAGCCCCAGCATTTT	CASSQALTGAGSNQPQHF
TRBD2	TRBV7-8	NA	TRBJ2-1	TGTGCCAGCAGCTTAGGGCGCCTAGCGGACTACAATGAGCAGTTCTTC	CASSLGRLADYNEQFF
TRBD1	TRBV18	few	TRBJ1-2	TGTGCCAGCTCCCGCGGACCGGGCAGGGGGCGTTTTTTGGATTACTATGGCTACACCTTC	CASSRGPGRGRFLDYYGYTF
TRBD1	TRBV4-2	once	TRBJ1-2	TGTGCCAGCAGCCAGAGGACAGGGGGCCATGGCTACACCTTC	CASSQRTGGHGYTF
NA	TRBV6-5	NA	TRBJ2-7	TGTGCCAGCAGGTCCTCAAGCCAGCGGCAATACGAGCAGTACTTC	CASRSSSQRQYEQYF
NA	TRBV27	NA	TRBJ1-6	TGTGCCAGCAGTTTATCAACGGGGAATAATTCACCCCTCCACTTT	CASSLSTGNNSPLHF
NA	TRBV18	NA	TRBJ2-1	TGTGCCAGCTCACCGGCCGCCTGGAGGGACGATGAGCAGTTCTTC	CASSPAAWRDDEQFF
NA	TRBV30	NA	TRBJ2-3	TGTGCCTGGAGTGTACCAGGGTATATGTATTTT	CAWSVPGYMYF
NA	TRBV6-4	NA	TRBJ2-3	TGTGCCAGCAGTGACTATGGCACCACAGATACGCAGTATTTT	CASSDYGTTDTQYF
NA	TRBV7-2	NA	TRBJ2-5	TGTGCCAGCAGCTCAGGGTTAGGGCGGGAGACCCAGTACTTC	CASSSGLGRETQYF
TRBD2	TRBV4-1	NA	TRBJ2-5	TGCGCCAGCAGCCAAGAGGTAGCGGGAGAACGAGGGACCCAGTACTTC	CASSQEVAGERGTQYF
NA	TRBV10-2	once	TRBJ2-3	TGCGCCAGCAGGACAAGTGGCACTAGGGATACGCAGTATTTT	CASRTSGTRDTQYF
TRBD1	TRBV19	NA	TRBJ2-1	TGTGCCACGAACAATGACAGGGGAACTGTTGGGTACAATGAGCAGTTCTTC	CATNNDRGTVGYNEQFF
NA	TRBV28	NA	TRBJ1-1	TGTGCCAGCACGGTTTTAATGAACACTGAAGCTTTCTTT	CASTVLMNTEAFF
TRBD1	TRBV30	NA	TRBJ1-6	TGTGCCTATTCCGGGACAGCCTATAATTCACCCCTCCACTTT	CAYSGTAYNSPLHF
NA	TRBV30	NA	TRBJ1-2	TGTGCCTGGAGTGTCCCAGGAATCTATGGCTACACCTTC	CAWSVPGIYGYTF
NA	TRBV2	NA	TRBJ1-2	TGTGCCAGCAACGGTGGCGGGAACTATGGCTACACCTTC	CASNGGGNYGYTF
NA	TRBV6-4	NA	TRBJ2-3	TGTGCCAGCAGTGACGGGGAGGATGATACGCAGTATTTT	CASSDGEDDTQYF
NA	TRBV5-6	once	TRBJ2-5	TGTGCCAGCAGCAACAGTCGGCTAGCAGAGACCCAGTACTTC	CASSNSRLAETQYF
TRBD2	TRBV27	NA	TRBJ2-3	TGTGCCAGCAGTTTGGTTGGGACAGGGGGACTAGCGGGGCCCGGGACGCAGTATTTT	CASSLVGTGGLAGPGTQYF
NA	TRBV10-1	NA	TRBJ2-2	TGCGCCAGCATGGGGAGCGGGACCGGGGAGCTGTTTTTT	CASMGSGTGELFF
TRBD2	TRBV6-4	NA	TRBJ2-1	TGTGCCAGCAGTGCGCGGGGGGCTAGCAATGAGCAGTTCTTC	CASSARGASNEQFF
TRBD2	TRBV7-9	NA	TRBJ2-7	TGTGCCAGCAGCTTAGATCCTAGCGGGGAGCAGTACTTC	CASSLDPSGEQYF
TRBD1	TRBV28	NA	TRBJ1-4	TGTGCCAGCAGTTTAGGCCCAGGGGGGATAGAAAAACTGTTTTTT	CASSLGPGGIEKLFF
TRBD2	TRBV4-1	NA	TRBJ2-1	TGCGCCAGCAGCCAAGCTTGGCGGGAGGAACAGTTCTTC	CASSQAWREEQFF
NA	TRBV30	few	TRBJ1-5	TGTGCCTGGGGGCGGGGGGGACCTCAGCCCCAGCATTTT	CAWGRGGPQPQHF
TRBD2	TRBV2	NA	TRBJ2-3	TGTGCCAGCAGTGTTAGGGGGACTAGCGGCACAGATACGCAGTATTTT	CASSVRGTSGTDTQYF
TRBD2	TRBV6-6	once	TRBJ2-1	TGTGCCAGCAGTTACCCCGGGACTAGCGGGAATGAGCAGTTCTTC	CASSYPGTSGNEQFF
NA	TRBV6-6	NA	TRBJ2-7	TGTGCCAGCAGTCCCGACATCCTCTCCTACGAGCAGTACTTC	CASSPDILSYEQYF
NA	TRBV19	few	TRBJ2-7	TGTGCCAGTAGTATAGGCAGTAACTACGAGCAGTACTTC	CASSIGSNYEQYF
NA	TRBV9	NA	TRBJ2-3	TGTGCCAGCAGCGTAGTGACGGGAGTGGGGGATACGCAGTATTTT	CASSVVTGVGDTQYF
NA	TRBV30	NA	TRBJ1-5	TGTGCCTGGAGGAGCCCCCCCGGGACTCAGAATCAGCCCCAGCATTTT	CAWRSPPGTQNQPQHF
NA	TRBV28	NA	TRBJ2-1	TGTGCCAGCAGTCCCCAACTCAGGGGTAATGAGCAGTTCTTC	CASSPQLRGNEQFF
NA	TRBV19	NA	TRBJ2-1	TGTGCCAGCCAGGGACTTACATCCTACAATGAGCAGTTCTTC	CASQGLTSYNEQFF
NA	TRBV30	NA	TRBJ2-5	TGTGCCTGGAATGGGCAGAAAGAGACCCAGTACTTC	CAWNGQKETQYF
NA	TRBV6-5	NA	TRBJ1-3	TGTGCCAGCAGTAAGGGAGACAGGTTTTACACCATATATTTT	CASSKGDRFYTIYF
NA	TRBV20-1	NA	TRBJ1-5	TGCAGTGCTAGTCGGTCGGGGGGCAATCAGCCCCAGCATTTT	CSASRSGGNQPQHF
NA	TRBV6-2/TRBV6-3	NA	TRBJ2-2	TGTGCCAGCAGTAGAGGGTTTCCCGGGGAGCTGTTTTTT	CASSRGFPGELFF
TRBD2	TRBV28	few	TRBJ2-7	TGTGCCAGCAGTTTCGGGACTAGTCGCGAGCAGTACTTC	CASSFGTSREQYF
NA	TRBV4-1	NA	TRBJ2-5	TGCGCCAGCAGTCAAATAATCAGGGGCATCCAAGAGACCCAGTACTTC	CASSQIIRGIQETQYF
NA	TRBV24-1	NA	TRBJ2-3	TGTGCCACCAGTGGGTTCGACTCCTTCACAGATACGCAGTATTTT	CATSGFDSFTDTQYF
TRBD1	TRBV7-9	NA	TRBJ2-7	TGTGCCAGCAGCTGGGGACAGGGTAAATTCTACGAGCAGTACTTC	CASSWGQGKFYEQYF
TRBD1	TRBV4-1	NA	TRBJ2-7	TGCGCCAGCAGCCATGTCGGCAGGGGGAGACCCGAGCAGTACTTC	CASSHVGRGRPEQYF
NA	TRBV9	NA	TRBJ2-7	TGTGCCAGCAGCCCATGGGGGCCAACCTACGAGCAGTACTTC	CASSPWGPTYEQYF